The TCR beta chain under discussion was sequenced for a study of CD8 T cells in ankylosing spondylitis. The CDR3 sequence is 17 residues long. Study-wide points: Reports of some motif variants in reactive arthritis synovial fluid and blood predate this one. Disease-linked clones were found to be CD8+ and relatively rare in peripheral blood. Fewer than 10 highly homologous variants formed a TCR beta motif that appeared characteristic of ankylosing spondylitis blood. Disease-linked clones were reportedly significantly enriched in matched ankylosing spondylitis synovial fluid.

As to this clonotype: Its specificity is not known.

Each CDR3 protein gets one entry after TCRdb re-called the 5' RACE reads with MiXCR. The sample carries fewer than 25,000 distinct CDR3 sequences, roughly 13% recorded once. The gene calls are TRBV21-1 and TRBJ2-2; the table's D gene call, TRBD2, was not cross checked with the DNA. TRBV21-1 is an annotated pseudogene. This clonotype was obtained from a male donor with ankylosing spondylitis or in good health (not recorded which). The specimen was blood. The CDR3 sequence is CASSKESKDGNTGELFF. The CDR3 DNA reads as TGTGCCAGCAGCAAGGAGTCCAAGGACGGAAACACCGGGGAGCTGTTTTTT.